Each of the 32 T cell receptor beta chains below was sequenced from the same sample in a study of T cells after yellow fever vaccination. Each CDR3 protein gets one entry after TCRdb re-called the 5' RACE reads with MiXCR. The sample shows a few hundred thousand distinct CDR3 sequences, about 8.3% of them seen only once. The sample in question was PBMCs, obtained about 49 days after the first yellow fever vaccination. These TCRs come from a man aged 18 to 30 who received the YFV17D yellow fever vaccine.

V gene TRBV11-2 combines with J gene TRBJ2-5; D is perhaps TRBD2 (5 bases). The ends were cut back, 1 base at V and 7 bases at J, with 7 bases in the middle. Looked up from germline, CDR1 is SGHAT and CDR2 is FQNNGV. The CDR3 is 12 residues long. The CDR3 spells CASSLVGGTQYF. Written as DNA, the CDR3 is TGTGCCAGCAGCTTAGTAGGAGGGACCCAGTACTTC. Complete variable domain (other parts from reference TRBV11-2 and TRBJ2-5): EAGVAQSPRYKIIEKRQSVAFWCNPISGHATLYWYQQILGQGPKLLIQFQNNGVVDDSQLPKDRFSAERLKGVDSTLKIQPAKLEDSAVYLCASSLVGGTQYFGPGTRLLVL.

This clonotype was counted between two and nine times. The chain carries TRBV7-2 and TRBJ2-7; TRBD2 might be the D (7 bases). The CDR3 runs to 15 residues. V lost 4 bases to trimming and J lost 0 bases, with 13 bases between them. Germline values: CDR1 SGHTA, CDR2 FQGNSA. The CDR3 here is CASSSGGASSYEQYF. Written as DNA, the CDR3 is TGTGCCAGCAGCTCGGGGGGCGCGAGCTCCTACGAGCAGTACTTC.

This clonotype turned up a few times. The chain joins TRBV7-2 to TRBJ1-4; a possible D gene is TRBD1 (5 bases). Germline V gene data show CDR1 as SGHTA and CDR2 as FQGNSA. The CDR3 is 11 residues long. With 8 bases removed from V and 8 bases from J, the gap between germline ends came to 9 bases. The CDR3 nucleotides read TGTGCCAGCCAGGGCGGGGAAAAACTGTTTTTT. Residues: CASQGGEKLFF.

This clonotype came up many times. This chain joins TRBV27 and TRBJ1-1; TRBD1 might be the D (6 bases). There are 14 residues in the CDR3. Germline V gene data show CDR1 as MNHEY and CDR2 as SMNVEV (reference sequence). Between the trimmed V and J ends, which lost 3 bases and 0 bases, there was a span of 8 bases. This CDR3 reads CASSFGGLNTEAFF. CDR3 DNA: TGTGCCAGCAGTTTCGGGGGGCTGAACACTGAAGCTTTCTTT.

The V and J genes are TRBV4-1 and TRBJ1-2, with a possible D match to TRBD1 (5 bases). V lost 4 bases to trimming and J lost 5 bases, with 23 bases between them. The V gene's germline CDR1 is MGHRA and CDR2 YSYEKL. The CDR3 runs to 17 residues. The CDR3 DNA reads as TGCGCCAGCAGCCCACCCCAGGGAATGGGGATCGAATATGGCTACACCTTC. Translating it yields CASSPPQGMGIEYGYTF.

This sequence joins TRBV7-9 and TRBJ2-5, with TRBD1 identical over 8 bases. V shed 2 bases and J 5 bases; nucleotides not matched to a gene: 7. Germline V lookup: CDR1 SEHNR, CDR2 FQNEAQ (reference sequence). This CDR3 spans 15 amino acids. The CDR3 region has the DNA TGTGCCAGCAGCTTATGGACAGGGCTGCGTGAGACCCAGTACTTC. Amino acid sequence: CASSLWTGLRETQYF.

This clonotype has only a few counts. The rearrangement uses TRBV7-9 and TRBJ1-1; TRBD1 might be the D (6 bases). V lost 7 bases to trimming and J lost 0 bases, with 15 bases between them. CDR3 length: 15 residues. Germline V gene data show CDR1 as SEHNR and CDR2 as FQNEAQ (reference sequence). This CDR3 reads CASTSYRDMNTEAFF. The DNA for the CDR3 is TGTGCCAGCACCTCATATCGGGACATGAACACTGAAGCTTTCTTT. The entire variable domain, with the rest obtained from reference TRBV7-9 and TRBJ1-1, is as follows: DTGVSQNPRHKITKRGQNVTFRCDPISEHNRLYWYRQTLGQGPEFLTYFQNEAQLEKSRLLSDRFSAERPKGSFSTLEIQRTEQGDSAMYLCASTSYRDMNTEAFFGQGTRLTVV.

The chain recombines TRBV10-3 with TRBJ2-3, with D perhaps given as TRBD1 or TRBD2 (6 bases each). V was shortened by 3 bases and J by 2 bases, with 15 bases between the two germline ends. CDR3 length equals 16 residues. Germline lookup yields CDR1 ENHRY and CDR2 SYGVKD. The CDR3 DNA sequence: TGTGCCATCAGTGAACAGGGAGGAGGGGACACAGATACGCAGTATTTT. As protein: CAISEQGGGDTDTQYF.

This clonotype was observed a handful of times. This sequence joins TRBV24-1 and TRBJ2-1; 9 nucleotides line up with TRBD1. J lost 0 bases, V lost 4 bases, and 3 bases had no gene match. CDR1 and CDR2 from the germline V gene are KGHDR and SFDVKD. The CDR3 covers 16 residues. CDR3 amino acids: CATSDDRGGSYNEQFF. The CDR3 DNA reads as TGTGCCACCAGTGACGACAGGGGGGGCTCCTACAATGAGCAGTTCTTC.

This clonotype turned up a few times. CDR3 in DNA: TGTGCCAGCATCAAGTCGGAACTACAAGAGACCCAGTACTTC. Translation gives CASIKSELQETQYF. The V and J genes are TRBV2 and TRBJ2-5; unclear D gene. CDR3 size: 14 residues. Germline V CDR1 and CDR2: SNHLY, FYNNEI. With 7 bases removed from V and 2 bases from J, the gap between germline ends came to 14 bases.

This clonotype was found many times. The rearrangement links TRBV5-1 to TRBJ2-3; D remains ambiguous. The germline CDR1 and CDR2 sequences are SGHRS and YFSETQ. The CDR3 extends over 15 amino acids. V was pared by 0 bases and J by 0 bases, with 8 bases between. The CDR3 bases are TGCGCCAGCAGCTTGGGTTCAGGAAGCACAGATACGCAGTATTTT. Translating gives CASSLGSGSTDTQYF.

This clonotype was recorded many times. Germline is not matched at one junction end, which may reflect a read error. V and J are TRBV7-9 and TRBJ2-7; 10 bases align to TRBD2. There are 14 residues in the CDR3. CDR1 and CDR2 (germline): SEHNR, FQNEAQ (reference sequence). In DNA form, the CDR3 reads TGTGCCAGCAGCCTAGCGGGGGTTCCCTACGAGCAGTACTTC. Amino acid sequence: CASSLAGVPYEQYF. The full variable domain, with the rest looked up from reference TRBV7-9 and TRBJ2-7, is DTGVSQNPRHKITKRGQNVTFRCDPISEHNRLYWYRQTLGQGPEFLTYFQNEAQLEKSRLLSDRFSAERPKGSFSTLEIQRTEQGDSAMYLCASSLAGVPYEQYFGPGTRLTVT.

CDR3 loop: CASTQSGYEQFF. The DNA for the CDR3 is TGTGCCAGCACCCAAAGCGGGTACGAGCAGTTCTTC. The chain uses TRBV6-2 or TRBV6-3 and TRBJ2-1; TRBD2 might be the D (6 bases). V was cut by 7 bases and J by 10 bases, with 14 bases left in between. Germline CDR1 is MNHEY and CDR2 is SVGEGT. The CDR3 is 12 residues long.

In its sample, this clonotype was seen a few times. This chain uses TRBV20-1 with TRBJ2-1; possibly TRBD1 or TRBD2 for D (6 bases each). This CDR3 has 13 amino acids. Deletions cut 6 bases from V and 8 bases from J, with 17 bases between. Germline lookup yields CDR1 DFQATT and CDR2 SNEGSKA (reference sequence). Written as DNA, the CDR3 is TGCAGTGCCCCCAGGGGAGGCGGCGATGAGCAGTTCTTC. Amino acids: CSAPRGGGDEQFF.

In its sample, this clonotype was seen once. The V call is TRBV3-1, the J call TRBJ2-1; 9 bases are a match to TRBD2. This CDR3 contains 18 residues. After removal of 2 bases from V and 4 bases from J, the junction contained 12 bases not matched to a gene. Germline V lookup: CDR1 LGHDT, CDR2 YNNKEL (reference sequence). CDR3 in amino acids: CASSQTDSGGKKYNEQFF. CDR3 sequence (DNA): TGTGCCAGCAGCCAAACGGATAGCGGGGGAAAGAAATACAATGAGCAGTTCTTC.

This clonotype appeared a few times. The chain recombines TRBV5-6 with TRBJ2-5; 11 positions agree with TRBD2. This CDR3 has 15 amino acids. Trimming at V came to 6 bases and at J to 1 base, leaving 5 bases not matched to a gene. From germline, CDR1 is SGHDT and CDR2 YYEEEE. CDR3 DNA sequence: TGTGCCAGCAACAGACTAGCGGGGCCCCAAGAGACCCAGTACTTC. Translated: CASNRLAGPQETQYF. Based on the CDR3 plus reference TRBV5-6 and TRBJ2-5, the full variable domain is DAGVTQSPTHLIKTRGQQVTLRCSPKSGHDTVSWYQQALGQGPQFIFQYYEEEERQRGNFPDRFSGHQFPNYSSELNVNALLLGDSALYLCASNRLAGPQETQYFGPGTRLLVL.

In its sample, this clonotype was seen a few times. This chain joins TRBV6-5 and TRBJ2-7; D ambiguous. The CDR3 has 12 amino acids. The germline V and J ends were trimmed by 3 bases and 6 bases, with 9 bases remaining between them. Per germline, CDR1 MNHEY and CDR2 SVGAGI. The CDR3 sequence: CASSYLGLEQYF. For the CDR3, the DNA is TGTGCCAGCAGTTATTTAGGCCTCGAGCAGTACTTC.

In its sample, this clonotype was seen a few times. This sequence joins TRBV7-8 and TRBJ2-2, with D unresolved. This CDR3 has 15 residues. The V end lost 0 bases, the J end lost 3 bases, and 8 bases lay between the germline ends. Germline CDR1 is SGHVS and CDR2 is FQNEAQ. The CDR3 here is CASSLAGLDTGELFF. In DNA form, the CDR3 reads TGTGCCAGCAGCTTAGCGGGTCTTGACACCGGGGAGCTGTTTTTT.

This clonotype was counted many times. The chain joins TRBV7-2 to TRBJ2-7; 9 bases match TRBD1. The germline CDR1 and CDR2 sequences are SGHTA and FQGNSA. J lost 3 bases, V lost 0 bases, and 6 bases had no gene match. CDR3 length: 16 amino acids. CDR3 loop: CASSLAAGTGIYEQYF. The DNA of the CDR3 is TGTGCCAGCAGCTTAGCTGCCGGGACAGGGATCTACGAGCAGTACTTC.

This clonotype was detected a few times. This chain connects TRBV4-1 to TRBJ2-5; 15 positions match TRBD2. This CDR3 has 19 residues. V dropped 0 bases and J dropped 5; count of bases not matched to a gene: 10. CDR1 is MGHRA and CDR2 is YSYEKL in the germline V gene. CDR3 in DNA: TGCGCCAGCAGCCAAGAGGGGACTAGCGGGAGGATCAGGAAGGAGACCCAGTACTTC. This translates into CASSQEGTSGRIRKETQYF.

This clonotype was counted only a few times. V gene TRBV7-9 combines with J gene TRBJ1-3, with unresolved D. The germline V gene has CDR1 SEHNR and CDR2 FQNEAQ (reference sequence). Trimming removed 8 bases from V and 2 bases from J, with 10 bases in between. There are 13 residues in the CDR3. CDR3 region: CASVREAGNTIYF. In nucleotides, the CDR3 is TGTGCCAGCGTTAGAGAGGCTGGAAACACCATATATTTT.

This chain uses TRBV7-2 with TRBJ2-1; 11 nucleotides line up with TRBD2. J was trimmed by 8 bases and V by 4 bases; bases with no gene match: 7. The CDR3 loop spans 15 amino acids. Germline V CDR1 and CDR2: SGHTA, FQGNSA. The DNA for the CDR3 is TGTGCCAGCAGCTCTCCGGGACTAGCGGTGGATGAGCAGTTCTTC. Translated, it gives CASSSPGLAVDEQFF. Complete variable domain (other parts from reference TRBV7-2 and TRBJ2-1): GAGVSQSPSNKVTEKGKDVELRCDPISGHTALYWYRQSLGQGLEFLIYFQGNSAPDKSGLPSDRFSAERTGGSVSTLTIQRTQQEDSAVYLCASSSPGLAVDEQFFGPGTRLTVL.

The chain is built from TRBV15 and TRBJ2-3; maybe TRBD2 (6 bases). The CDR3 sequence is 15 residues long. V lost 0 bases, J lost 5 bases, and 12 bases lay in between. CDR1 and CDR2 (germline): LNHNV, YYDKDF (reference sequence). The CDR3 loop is CATSRDDPSVDTQYF. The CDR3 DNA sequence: TGTGCCACCAGCAGAGATGACCCTAGCGTAGATACGCAGTATTTT. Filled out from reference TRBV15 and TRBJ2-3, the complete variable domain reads DAMVIQNPRYQVTQFGKPVTLSCSQTLNHNVMYWYQQKSSQAPKLLFHYYDKDFNNEADTPDNFQSRRPNTSFCFLDIRSPGLGDTAMYLCATSRDDPSVDTQYFGPGTRLTVL.

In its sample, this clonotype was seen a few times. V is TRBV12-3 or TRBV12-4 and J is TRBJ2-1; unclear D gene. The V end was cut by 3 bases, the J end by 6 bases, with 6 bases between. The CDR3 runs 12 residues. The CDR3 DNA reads TGTGCCAGCAGTTTCGTAGCCAATGAGCAGTTCTTC. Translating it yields CASSFVANEQFF.

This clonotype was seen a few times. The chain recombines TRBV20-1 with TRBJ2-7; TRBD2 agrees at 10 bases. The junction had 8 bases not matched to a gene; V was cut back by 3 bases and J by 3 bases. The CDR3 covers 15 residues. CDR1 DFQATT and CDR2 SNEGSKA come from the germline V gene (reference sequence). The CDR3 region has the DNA TGCAGTGCTAGGGCAAGCGGGGGGGCCTTCTACGAGCAGTACTTC. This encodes CSARASGGAFYEQYF.

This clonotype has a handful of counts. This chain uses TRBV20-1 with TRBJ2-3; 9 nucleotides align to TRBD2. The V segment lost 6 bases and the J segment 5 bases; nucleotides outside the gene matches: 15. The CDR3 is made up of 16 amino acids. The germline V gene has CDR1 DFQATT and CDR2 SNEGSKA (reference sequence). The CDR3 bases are TGCAGTGCCCCAGGGGAAGCGGGAGGACCCGGAGATACGCAGTATTTT. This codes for CSAPGEAGGPGDTQYF.

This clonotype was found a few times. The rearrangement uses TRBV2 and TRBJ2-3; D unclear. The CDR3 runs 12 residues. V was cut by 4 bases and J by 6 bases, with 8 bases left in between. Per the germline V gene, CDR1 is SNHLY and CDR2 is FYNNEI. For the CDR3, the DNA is TGTGCCAGCAGTGGGGGTTTCGATACGCAGTATTTT. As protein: CASSGGFDTQYF.

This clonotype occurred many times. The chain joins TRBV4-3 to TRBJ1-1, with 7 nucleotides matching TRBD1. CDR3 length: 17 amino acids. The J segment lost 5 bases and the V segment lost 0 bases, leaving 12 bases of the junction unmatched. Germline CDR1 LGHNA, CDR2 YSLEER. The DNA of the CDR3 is TGCGCCAGCAGCCAAGAGATAGGCCAGACAGGGAGTACTGAAGCTTTCTTT. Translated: CASSQEIGQTGSTEAFF.

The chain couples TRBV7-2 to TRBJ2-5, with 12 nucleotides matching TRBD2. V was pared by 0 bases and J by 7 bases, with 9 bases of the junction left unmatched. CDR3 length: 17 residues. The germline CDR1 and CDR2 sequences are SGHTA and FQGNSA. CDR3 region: CASSLAGLAGLGGTQYF. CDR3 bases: TGTGCCAGCAGCTTAGCAGGACTAGCGGGGTTGGGGGGGACCCAGTACTTC.

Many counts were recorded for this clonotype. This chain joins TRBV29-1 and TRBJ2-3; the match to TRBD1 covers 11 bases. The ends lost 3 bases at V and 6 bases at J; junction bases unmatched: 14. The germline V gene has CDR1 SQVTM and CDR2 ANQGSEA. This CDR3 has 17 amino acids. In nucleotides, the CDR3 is TGCAGCGTTGACGACCCTCGAGGACAGGGGGCGCCGGATACGCAGTATTTT. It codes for CSVDDPRGQGAPDTQYF.

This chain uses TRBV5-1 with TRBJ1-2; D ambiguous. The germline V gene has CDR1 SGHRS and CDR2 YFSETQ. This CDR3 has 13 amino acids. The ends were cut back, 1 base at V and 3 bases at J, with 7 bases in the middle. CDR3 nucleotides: TGCGCCAGCAGCTTGTGGAAAGACTATGGCTACACCTTC. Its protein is CASSLWKDYGYTF.

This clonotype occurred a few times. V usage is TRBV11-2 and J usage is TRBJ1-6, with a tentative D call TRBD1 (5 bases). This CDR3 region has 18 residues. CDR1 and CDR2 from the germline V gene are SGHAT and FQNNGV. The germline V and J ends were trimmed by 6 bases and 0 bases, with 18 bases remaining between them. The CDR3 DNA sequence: TGTGCCAGCAGTCGCCAACAGGTTCCGAGCTCCTATAATTCACCCCTCCACTTT. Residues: CASSRQQVPSSYNSPLHF.